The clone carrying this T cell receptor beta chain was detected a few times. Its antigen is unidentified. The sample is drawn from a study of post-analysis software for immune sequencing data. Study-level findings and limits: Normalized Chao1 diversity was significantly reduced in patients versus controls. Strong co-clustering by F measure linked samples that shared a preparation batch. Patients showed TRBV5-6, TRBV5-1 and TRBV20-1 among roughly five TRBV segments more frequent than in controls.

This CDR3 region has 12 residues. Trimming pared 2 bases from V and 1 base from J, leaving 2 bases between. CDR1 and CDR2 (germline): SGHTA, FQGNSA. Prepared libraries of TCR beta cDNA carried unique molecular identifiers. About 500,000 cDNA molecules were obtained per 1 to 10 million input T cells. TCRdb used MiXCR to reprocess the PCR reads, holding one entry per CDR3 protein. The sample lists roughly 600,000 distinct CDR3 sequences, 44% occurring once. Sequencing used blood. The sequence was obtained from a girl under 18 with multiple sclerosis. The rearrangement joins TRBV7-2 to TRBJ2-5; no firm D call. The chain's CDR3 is CASSLFQETQYF. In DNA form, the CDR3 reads TGTGCCAGCAGCTTATTCCAAGAGACCCAGTACTTC.